The rows below give T cell receptor beta chains drawn from one sample of a study of shared clonotypes between healthy human individuals. Sequencing was performed with immunoSEQ multiplex PCR; in TCRdb, only in-frame clones are kept and a portion is missing. Of under 850,000 clones listed, around 77% are singletons. Sequencing was carried out using memory CD4+ T cells sorted from blood. These receptors were collected from a woman aged 25 to 45 in good health. CDR3s leave out the opening cysteine and the closing phenylalanine or tryptophan.

CDR3aa	j_gene	v_gene
ASSPGTANTGELF	TRBJ2-2	TRBV28
ASSIAGASDGYT	TRBJ1-2	TRBV19
AWRAGNTEAF	TRBJ1-1	TRBV30
ASSFGGNYNEQF	TRBJ2-1	TRBV7-2
ASSGPRQGSGPGELF	TRBJ2-2	TRBV6-4
ASVRDRTYGYT	TRBJ1-2	TRBV2
ASSERTGNSGANVLT	TRBJ2-6	TRBV9
ASSQIPSTSRGTDTQY	TRBJ2-3	TRBV18
ASSEVDRGHQPQH	TRBJ1-5	TRBV6-1
ASRRDRPSYEQY	TRBJ2-7	TRBV28
ASSHIGASGSEADTQY	TRBJ2-3	TRBV2
ASSMEGFASGRSTYNEQF	TRBJ2-1	TRBV19
ASSLSSMNTEAF	TRBJ1-1	TRBV5-6
ASSPERGQGGEQY	TRBJ2-7	TRBV5-4
ASSLSGGLTGELF	TRBJ2-2	TRBV5-6
ASSQSPLQETQY	TRBJ2-5	TRBV23-1
ASSKAGPTPGQELTYEQY	TRBJ2-7	TRBV21-1
AWRLAGEGTDTQY	TRBJ2-3	TRBV30
ASSHNPSGANVLT	TRBJ2-6	TRBV4-1
ASSFEGTENIQY	TRBJ2-4	TRBV7-2
ASSGTGNNEKLF	TRBJ1-4	TRBV27
ASSSGTNLYNEQF	TRBJ2-1	TRBV7-3
ASSPRGYNEQF	TRBJ2-1	TRBV19
ASSPTSGDNEQF	TRBJ2-1	TRBV5-4
ASRRLAGDSYNEQF	TRBJ2-1	TRBV27
ASSRPDYGYT	TRBJ1-2	TRBV5-6
ASSIHNYGYT	TRBJ1-2	TRBV19
SVVRGRRNSYEQY	TRBJ2-7	TRBV29-1
ASGDFLAGVVEQY	TRBJ2-7	TRBV13
ASSTPFSRMQGRGLGNQPQH	TRBJ1-5	TRBV28
AWSVWGSTEAF	TRBJ1-1	TRBV30
SVRPTGMETQY	TRBJ2-5	TRBV29-1
SVKPTPNTEAF	TRBJ1-1	TRBV29-1
ASSVQGGNEQF	TRBJ2-1	TRBV9
ASSPTLTGGYT	TRBJ1-2	TRBV7-9
ASLFTPGGQPSNYGYT	TRBJ1-2	TRBV28
ASSHWQLVDTQY	TRBJ2-3	TRBV14